This T cell receptor beta chain was identified during a study of human T cells and chemical hapten exposure. The library tagged each cDNA molecule with unique molecular identifiers. TCRdb analysed the RACE reads with MiXCR anew, one entry per CDR3 protein. The sample includes around 180,000 distinct CDR3 sequences, nearly 30% seen only once; the top ten take 2.9%. This clonotype has only a few counts. Time point in this sample: pre-sensitization, week 0. Treatment here: therapeutic diphenylcyclopropenone sensitization with weekly scalp DPC. Donors were 18 to 70-year-old alopecia patients suitable for DPC. This CDR3 has 13 amino acids. Germline loops: CDR1 SQVTM, CDR2 ANQGSEA. The V segment lost 4 bases and the J segment 2 bases; nucleotides outside the gene matches: 5.

This receptor was taken from a woman aged 25 to 39 with alopecia areata. Some clones in this sample may be carry-over from other donors' samples. The chain uses TRBV29-1 and TRBJ2-7; 7 nucleotides line up with TRBD1. Sequenced material: whole blood, taken in connection with sensitization to the hapten diphenylcyclopropenone (DPC). CDR3 sequence reads: CSVVTGFPYEQYF. The CDR3 coding sequence is TGCAGCGTTGTGACAGGGTTCCCCTACGAGCAGTACTTC.